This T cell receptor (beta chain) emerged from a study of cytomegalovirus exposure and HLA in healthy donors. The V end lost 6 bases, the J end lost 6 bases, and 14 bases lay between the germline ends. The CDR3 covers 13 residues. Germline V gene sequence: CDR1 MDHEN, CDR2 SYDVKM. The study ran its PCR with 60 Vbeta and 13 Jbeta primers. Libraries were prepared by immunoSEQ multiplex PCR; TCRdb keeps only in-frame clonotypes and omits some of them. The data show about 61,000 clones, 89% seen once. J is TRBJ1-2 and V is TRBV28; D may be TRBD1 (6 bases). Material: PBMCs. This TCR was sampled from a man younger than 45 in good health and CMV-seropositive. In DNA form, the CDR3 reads TGTGCCAGCAGGAGGACAGCTGCGAATGGCTACACCTTC. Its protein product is CASRRTAANGYTF.